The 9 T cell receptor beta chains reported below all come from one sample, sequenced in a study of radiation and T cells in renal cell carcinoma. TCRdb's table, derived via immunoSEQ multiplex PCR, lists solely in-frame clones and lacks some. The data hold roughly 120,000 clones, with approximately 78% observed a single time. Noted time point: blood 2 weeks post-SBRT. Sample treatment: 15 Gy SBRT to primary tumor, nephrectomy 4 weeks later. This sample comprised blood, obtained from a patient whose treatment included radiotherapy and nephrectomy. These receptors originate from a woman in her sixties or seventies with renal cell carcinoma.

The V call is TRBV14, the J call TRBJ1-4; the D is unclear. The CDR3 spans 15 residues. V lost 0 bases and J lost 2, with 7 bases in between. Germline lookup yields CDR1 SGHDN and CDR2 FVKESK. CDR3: CASSQDGSTNEKLFF. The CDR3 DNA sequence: TGTGCCAGCAGCCAAGACGGCTCCACTAATGAAAAACTGTTTTTT.

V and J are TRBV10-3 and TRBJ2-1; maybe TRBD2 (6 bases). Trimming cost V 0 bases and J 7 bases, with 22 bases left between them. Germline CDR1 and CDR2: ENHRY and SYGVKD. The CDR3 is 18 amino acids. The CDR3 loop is CAISESPGGLATKNEQFF. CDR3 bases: TGTGCCATCAGTGAGTCGCCCGGAGGGCTAGCTACAAAAAATGAGCAGTTCTTC.

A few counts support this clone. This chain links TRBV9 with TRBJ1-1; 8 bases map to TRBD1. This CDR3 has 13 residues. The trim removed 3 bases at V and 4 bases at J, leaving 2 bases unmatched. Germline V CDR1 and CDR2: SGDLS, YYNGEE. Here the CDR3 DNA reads TGTGCCAGCAGCGGACAGGGGTTCACTGAAGCTTTCTTT. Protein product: CASSGQGFTEAFF.

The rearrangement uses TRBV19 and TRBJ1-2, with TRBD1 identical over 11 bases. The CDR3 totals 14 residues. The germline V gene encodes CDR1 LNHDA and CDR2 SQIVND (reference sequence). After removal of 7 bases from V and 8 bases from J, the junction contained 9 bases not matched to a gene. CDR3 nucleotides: TGTGCCAGTAATCCGGACAGGGGGCGGAGAGGCTACACCTTC. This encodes CASNPDRGRRGYTF.

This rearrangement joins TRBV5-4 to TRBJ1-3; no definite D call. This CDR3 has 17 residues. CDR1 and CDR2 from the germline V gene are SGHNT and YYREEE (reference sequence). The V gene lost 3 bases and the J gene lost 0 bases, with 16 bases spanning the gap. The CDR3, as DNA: TGTGCCAGCAGCTCGGATTTGGGGTCCCACTCTGGAAACACCATATATTTT. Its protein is CASSSDLGSHSGNTIYF.

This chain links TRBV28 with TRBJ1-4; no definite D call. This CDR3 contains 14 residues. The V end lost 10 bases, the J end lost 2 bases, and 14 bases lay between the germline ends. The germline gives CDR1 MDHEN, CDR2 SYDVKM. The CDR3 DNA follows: TGTGCCACCTCGTGGGGAGGTACTAATGAAAAACTGTTTTTT. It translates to CATSWGGTNEKLFF.

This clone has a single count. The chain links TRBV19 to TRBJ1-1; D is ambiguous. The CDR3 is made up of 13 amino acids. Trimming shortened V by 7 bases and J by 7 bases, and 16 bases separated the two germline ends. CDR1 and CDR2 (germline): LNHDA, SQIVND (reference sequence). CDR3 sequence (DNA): TGTGCCAGTACTTTGGGCAGGACGAGTGAAGCTTTCTTT. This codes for CASTLGRTSEAFF.

The CDR3 spells CASSPGTGRKAFF. The CDR3 bases are TGTGCCAGCAGTCCGGGGACAGGGAGGAAAGCTTTCTTT. The rearrangement links TRBV27 to TRBJ1-1; 9 bases align to TRBD1. V trimming: 5 bases; J trimming: 9 bases; junction bases outside the gene matches: 7. CDR1 is MNHEY, CDR2 SMNVEV, per germline (reference sequence). The CDR3 runs to 13 residues.

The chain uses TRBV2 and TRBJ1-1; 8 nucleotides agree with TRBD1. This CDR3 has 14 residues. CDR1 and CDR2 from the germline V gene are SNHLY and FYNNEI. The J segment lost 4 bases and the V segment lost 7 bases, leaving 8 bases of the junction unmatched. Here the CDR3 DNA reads TGTGCCAGCACCAAAACAGGGGGGATCACTGAAGCTTTCTTT. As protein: CASTKTGGITEAFF.